Listed below are T cell receptor beta chains from one sample, sequenced in a study of cytomegalovirus exposure and HLA in healthy donors. Some clones are missing from TCRdb's copy, which holds only in-frame ones; the method was immunoSEQ multiplex PCR. This table holds about 190,000 clones, 75% to 90% found once. The material sequenced was PBMCs. The source of these receptors is a man aged 25-40 years in good health and CMV-seronegative. Each CDR3 is given with its conserved first and last residue. D genes are given only for firm matches. Expanded clones are given a class, and other clones once, few, many or no size at all.

V	D	J	size	DNA	CDR3
TRBV6-5	-	TRBJ1-1	-	TGTGCCAGCAGACCCATAGAGAAAGTGAACACTGAAGCTTTCTTT	CASRPIEKVNTEAFF
TRBV4-1	TRBD2	TRBJ2-3	once	TGCGCCAGCAGCCAAGACGGGGGGGCGGCAGATACGCAGTATTTT	CASSQDGGAADTQYF
TRBV14	-	TRBJ2-5	-	TGTGCCAGCAGCCTTGCAGGGCTGGAGACCCAGTACTTC	CASSLAGLETQYF
TRBV7-2	-	TRBJ2-7	-	TGTGCCAGCAGCTTAGGGAGGGAAACCTCCTACGAGCAGTACTTC	CASSLGRETSYEQYF
TRBV20-1	-	TRBJ2-3	-	TGCAGTGCCTTACATGCTGATACGCAGTATTTT	CSALHADTQYF
TRBV27	-	TRBJ2-2	-	TGTGCCAGCAGTGGACTACCTAACACCGGGGAGCTGTTTTTT	CASSGLPNTGELFF
TRBV29-1	-	TRBJ2-3	-	TGCAGCGCCAGGGCCGCGGGACCCCAAGATACGCAGTATTTT	CSARAAGPQDTQYF
TRBV4-1	TRBD1	TRBJ2-7	-	TGCGCCAGCAGCCAAGATCCCAGGGGGAACGAGCAGTACTTC	CASSQDPRGNEQYF
TRBV11-2	-	TRBJ2-7	-	TGTGCCAGCAGCCCCCGGGGCTCCTACGAGCAGTACTTC	CASSPRGSYEQYF
TRBV29-1	-	TRBJ2-7	-	TGCAGCGTTGGGGGCCCCTTCTCCTACGAGCAGTACTTC	CSVGGPFSYEQYF
TRBV7-6	-	TRBJ2-6	-	TGTGCCAGCAGCTTAGAGGACAGCGACCCATCTGGGGCCAACGGCCTGACTTTC	CASSLEDSDPSGANGLTF
TRBV29-1	-	TRBJ2-3	few	TGCAGCGTCTCGGGACATTTCACAGATACGCAGTATTTT	CSVSGHFTDTQYF
TRBV27	-	TRBJ2-7	-	TGTGCCAGCAGTTTTGGGCAGTCCTACGAGCAGTACTTC	CASSFGQSYEQYF
TRBV13	TRBD2	TRBJ2-1	-	TGTGCCAGCAGACTAGCGCCCTACAATGAGCAGTTCTTC	CASRLAPYNEQFF
TRBV25-1	TRBD1	TRBJ1-3	-	TGTGCCAGCAGTGAACGACAGGGGGCGTGGGGGACCATATATTTT	CASSERQGAWGTIYF
TRBV5-1	-	TRBJ2-5	few	TGCGCCAGCCAGCGCGCTAGCGAGGAGACCCAGTACTTC	CASQRASEETQYF
TRBV5-1	-	TRBJ2-1	once	TGCGCCAGCAGCTTGGCCATTGGGGGTCCGGGAGTGCCCAATTACAATGAGCAGTTCTTC	CASSLAIGGPGVPNYNEQFF